One and the same sample provided the 21 T cell receptor beta chains below, sequenced in a study of cytomegalovirus exposure and HLA in healthy donors. The PCR contained 60 Vbeta and 13 Jbeta primers. Measured with immunoSEQ multiplex PCR; TCRdb has only the in-frame clones, and not every one. The repertoire holds roughly 100,000 clones, with 15% as singletons. What was sequenced was PBMCs. These receptors came from a female donor in good health and CMV-seronegative.

This clone was counted between two and nine times. This chain links TRBV28 with TRBJ1-1; D is unclear. The CDR3 sequence is 13 residues long. Per germline, CDR1 MDHEN and CDR2 SYDVKM. Trimming took 2 bases from V and 5 from J, leaving 9 bases between them. CDR3: CASSLNERTEAFF. Written as DNA, the CDR3 is TGTGCCAGCAGTTTAAACGAGAGGACTGAAGCTTTCTTT.

This clone turned up a few times. The J gene is TRBJ2-2, the V gene TRBV4-3, with TRBD1 matching 7 bases. Germline CDR1 is LGHNA and CDR2 is YSLEER. This CDR3 spans 15 amino acids. The V segment lost 6 bases and the J segment 5 bases; nucleotides outside the gene matches: 9. This CDR3 is CASSRVTGWTGELFF. The CDR3 nucleotides read TGCGCCAGCAGTAGAGTGACAGGGTGGACCGGGGAGCTGTTTTTT.

There are a few counts of this clone. The rearrangement joins TRBV7-9 to TRBJ2-7; 9 positions match TRBD1. Germline CDR1 SEHNR, CDR2 FQNEAQ (reference sequence). Trimming removed 4 bases from V and 5 bases from J; junction bases left unmatched: 6. This CDR3 is built from 14 residues. In nucleotides, the CDR3 is TGTGCCAGCAGCTCTACAGGGGGCCAGGACGAGCAGTACTTC. This encodes CASSSTGGQDEQYF. The full variable domain, in which reference TRBV7-9 and TRBJ2-7 provide the parts outside the CDR3, is DTGVSQNPRHKITKRGQNVTFRCDPISEHNRLYWYRQTLGQGPEFLTYFQNEAQLEKSRLLSDRFSAERPKGSFSTLEIQRTEQGDSAMYLCASSSTGGQDEQYFGPGTRLTVT.

This clone was seen a handful of times. The chain recombines TRBV29-1 with TRBJ1-1, with D perhaps TRBD1 (6 bases). CDR3 size: 14 residues. Trimming took off 0 bases at V and 7 bases at J, with 15 bases between the two ends. CDR1 SQVTM and CDR2 ANQGSEA come from the germline V gene. The CDR3 DNA reads TGCAGCGTTGAAGATATGCGGGGGGCTAATGAAGCTTTCTTT. Translation: CSVEDMRGANEAFF.

This clone showed up just a few times. The chain recombines TRBV6-1 with TRBJ2-7; 12 nucleotides align to TRBD1. Germline-derived CDR1 and CDR2 are MNHNS and SASEGT. The trim removed 1 base at V and 5 bases at J, leaving 3 bases unmatched. The CDR3 runs to 15 residues. In DNA, the CDR3 is TGTGCCAGCAGTGAAGGCGGGACAGGGGGCCACGAGCAGTACTTC. Amino acids: CASSEGGTGGHEQYF.

The gene calls are TRBV4-1 and TRBJ2-5; TRBD2 matches at 12 bases. V shed 4 bases and J 0 bases; nucleotides not matched to a gene: 9. The CDR3 length is 18 residues. Germline V CDR1 and CDR2: MGHRA, YSYEKL. The CDR3 sequence is CASSLPPTSGRYQETQYF. The CDR3 coding sequence is TGCGCCAGCAGCCTCCCCCCGACTAGCGGGAGATACCAAGAGACCCAGTACTTC.

This clone occurred a few times. The J gene is TRBJ2-1, the V gene TRBV6-5; 7 positions agree with TRBD1. The CDR3 has 14 residues. Germline loops: CDR1 MNHEY, CDR2 SVGAGI. The V and J ends lost 3 bases and 5 bases, in that order; junction bases with no gene match: 4. The CDR3 loop reads CASSYGTANNEQFF. The CDR3 DNA follows: TGTGCCAGCAGTTATGGGACAGCAAACAATGAGCAGTTCTTC.

The V gene is TRBV4-1, the J gene TRBJ2-1; weak D call: TRBD1 (6 bases). The CDR3 consists of 15 residues. Germline V CDR1 and CDR2: MGHRA, YSYEKL. V lost 4 bases, J lost 3 bases, and 13 bases lay in between. The CDR3 loop reads CASSLRQDVYNEQFF. The CDR3 DNA is TGCGCCAGCAGCCTAAGACAGGATGTCTACAATGAGCAGTTCTTC.

The rearrangement uses TRBV7-8 and TRBJ1-1; TRBD1 might be the D (5 bases). Per germline, CDR1 SGHVS and CDR2 FQNEAQ. The CDR3 loop spans 16 amino acids. V lost 5 bases, J lost 6 bases, and 22 bases lay in between. The CDR3 nucleotides read TGTGCCAGCAGCCAGTTCGGGCGGGGCCGGGACCCTGAAGCTTTCTTT. The encoded protein is CASSQFGRGRDPEAFF. Full variable domain (rest looked up from reference TRBV7-8 and TRBJ1-1): GAGVSQSPRYKVAKRGQDVALRCDPISGHVSLFWYQQALGQGPEFLTYFQNEAQLDKSGLPSDRFFAERPEGSVSTLKIQRTQQEDSAVYLCASSQFGRGRDPEAFFGQGTRLTVV.

V and J are TRBV4-3 and TRBJ1-6, with no clear D. V lost 0 bases to trimming and J lost 7 bases, with 16 bases between them. The CDR3 has 17 amino acids. Germline loops: CDR1 LGHNA, CDR2 YSLEER. The CDR3 loop is CASSQDGRPRYNSPLHF. The CDR3 DNA reads TGCGCCAGCAGCCAAGATGGGAGGCCCAGATACAATTCACCCCTCCACTTT.

This clone was picked up a small number of times. The V call is TRBV27, the J call TRBJ1-4; 8 bases line up with TRBD1. The J segment lost 10 bases and the V segment lost 6 bases, leaving 13 bases of the junction unmatched. The CDR3 totals 15 residues. Germline assignment: CDR1 MNHEY and CDR2 SMNVEV (reference sequence). The CDR3 DNA is TGTGCCAGCAGCAACCGGGACAGGAGCCGAGGAAAACTGTTTTTT. This translates into CASSNRDRSRGKLFF.

A few counts support this clone. The chain employs TRBV29-1 and TRBJ1-2, with D possibly TRBD1 on 5 matching bases. This CDR3 is built from 16 residues. Per the germline V gene, CDR1 is SQVTM and CDR2 is ANQGSEA. The V end lost 4 bases, the J end lost 7 bases, and 25 bases lay between the germline ends. The CDR3 sequence is CSVAPAGRRGSSGYTF. CDR3 sequence (DNA): TGCAGCGTTGCTCCCGCGGGACGCCGGGGCTCTTCTGGCTACACCTTC.

CDR3: CASSAVPRAQEGQFF. DNA of the CDR3: TGCGCCAGCAGTGCCGTCCCCAGGGCCCAGGAGGGGCAGTTCTTC. The chain recombines TRBV10-1 with TRBJ2-1, with a possible D match to TRBD2 (6 bases). The CDR3 has 15 residues. Between the trimmed V and J ends, which lost 4 bases and 12 bases, there was a span of 22 bases. The germline V gene has CDR1 WNHNN and CDR2 SYGVQD (reference sequence).

This clone has just a few counts. This CDR3 is also generated by other DNA sequences in the sample. The chain has TRBV19 and TRBJ1-1; D might be TRBD1 (6 bases). CDR1 is LNHDA and CDR2 is SQIVND in the germline V gene (reference sequence). V lost 3 bases to trimming and J lost 2 bases, with 16 bases between them. The CDR3 extends over 16 amino acids. DNA of the CDR3: TGTGCCAGTAGTATCCACAGGGATCTAGCCAACACTGAAGCTTTCTTT. Protein: CASSIHRDLANTEAFF.

In its sample, this clone was seen a few times. The rearrangement uses TRBV6-5 and TRBJ1-1, with 8 bases aligning to TRBD1. The CDR3 is 14 amino acids. V trimming: 3 bases; J trimming: 7 bases; junction bases outside the gene matches: 7. The germline V gene encodes CDR1 MNHEY and CDR2 SVGAGI. CDR3 in DNA: TGTGCCAGCAGTTATAACGACAGGGGAAGTGAAGCTTTCTTT. This gives the protein CASSYNDRGSEAFF.

The rearrangement links TRBV4-2 to TRBJ2-7, with 10 nucleotides matching TRBD2. The V segment lost 4 bases and the J segment 6 bases; nucleotides outside the gene matches: 12. Germline V gene lookup returns CDR1 LGHNA and CDR2 YNFKEQ. The CDR3 contains 16 residues. The CDR3 bases are TGTGCCAGCAGCCCCAAGCGGGAGGGCCTCCTCGCCGAGCAGTACTTC. Protein: CASSPKREGLLAEQYF.

The chain carries TRBV6-1 and TRBJ1-1, with D possibly matching TRBD1 (6 bases). Germline assignment: CDR1 MNHNS and CDR2 SASEGT. The V gene lost 8 bases and the J gene lost 5 bases, with 15 bases spanning the gap. The CDR3 spans 13 residues. The CDR3 DNA reads as TGTGCCAGCGTACAGGGTCTGGGGACTGAAGCTTTCTTT. It specifies CASVQGLGTEAFF.

The chain employs TRBV28 and TRBJ2-4; 9 positions agree with TRBD2. Per germline, CDR1 MDHEN and CDR2 SYDVKM. The V gene end was trimmed by 3 bases and the J gene end by 0 bases; junction bases not matched to a gene: 15. The CDR3 runs to 20 residues. The CDR3, as DNA: TGTGCCAGCAGTTTCTCCCCCGGAGCGGGAGGTAAACTAGCCAAAAACATTCAGTACTTC. Translation gives CASSFSPGAGGKLAKNIQYF.

This chain connects TRBV28 to TRBJ2-2; a weak D match, TRBD2 (6 bases). This CDR3 spans 16 amino acids. V lost 7 bases and J lost 1, with 16 bases in between. CDR1 and CDR2 from the germline V gene are MDHEN and SYDVKM. The CDR3 region is CASNFLGGGNTGELFF. The CDR3 DNA sequence: TGTGCCAGCAACTTCCTTGGGGGAGGGAACACCGGGGAGCTGTTTTTT.

This clone occurred a few times. The V gene is TRBV19, the J gene TRBJ2-3; D is undetermined. V gave up 1 base and J gave up 4 bases, with 9 bases separating them. The CDR3 is 14 amino acids. Germline V gene data show CDR1 as LNHDA and CDR2 as SQIVND (reference sequence). The CDR3 DNA sequence: TGTGCCAGTAGTATAGGATCCGAGGCAGATACGCAGTATTTT. Amino acid sequence: CASSIGSEADTQYF.

This clone was detected a few times. The V call is TRBV12-5, the J call TRBJ2-7; tentatively, D is TRBD2 (7 bases). Germline V CDR1 and CDR2: LGHNT, FRNRAP. V was clipped by 0 bases and J by 3 bases, with 12 bases between them. This CDR3 comprises 15 residues. As DNA, the CDR3 is TGTGCTAGTGGTTTGGTAACCGGGGGGCTCTACGAGCAGTACTTC. Translated, it gives CASGLVTGGLYEQYF.